This TCR beta chain was sequenced for a study of blood T cell repertoires in COVID-19. Across the study: Sources were T cells, B-cell-depleted T cells, or PBMCs; the material itself was cDNA or gDNA.

Germline loops: CDR1 MNHEY, CDR2 SVGAGI. V was shortened by 6 bases and J by 4 bases, with 18 bases between the two germline ends. The CDR3 runs 15 residues. Here immunoSEQ multiplex PCR was the method, and the copy in TCRdb shows in-frame clones only, minus some. The repertoire includes approximately 230,000 clones, 87% of them detected once, and about 6% sits in the top ten. This clone showed up just a few times. The receptor was isolated from a woman in her thirties with acute COVID-19. Sequencing input: PBMCs or T cells enriched from blood (not recorded which). The chain has TRBV6-5 and TRBJ1-1; D perhaps matches TRBD1 (6 bases). In nucleotides, the CDR3 is TGTGCCAGCAGATTCGTGGGGGCGGGCGGCACTGAAGCTTTCTTT. Encoded protein: CASRFVGAGGTEAFF.